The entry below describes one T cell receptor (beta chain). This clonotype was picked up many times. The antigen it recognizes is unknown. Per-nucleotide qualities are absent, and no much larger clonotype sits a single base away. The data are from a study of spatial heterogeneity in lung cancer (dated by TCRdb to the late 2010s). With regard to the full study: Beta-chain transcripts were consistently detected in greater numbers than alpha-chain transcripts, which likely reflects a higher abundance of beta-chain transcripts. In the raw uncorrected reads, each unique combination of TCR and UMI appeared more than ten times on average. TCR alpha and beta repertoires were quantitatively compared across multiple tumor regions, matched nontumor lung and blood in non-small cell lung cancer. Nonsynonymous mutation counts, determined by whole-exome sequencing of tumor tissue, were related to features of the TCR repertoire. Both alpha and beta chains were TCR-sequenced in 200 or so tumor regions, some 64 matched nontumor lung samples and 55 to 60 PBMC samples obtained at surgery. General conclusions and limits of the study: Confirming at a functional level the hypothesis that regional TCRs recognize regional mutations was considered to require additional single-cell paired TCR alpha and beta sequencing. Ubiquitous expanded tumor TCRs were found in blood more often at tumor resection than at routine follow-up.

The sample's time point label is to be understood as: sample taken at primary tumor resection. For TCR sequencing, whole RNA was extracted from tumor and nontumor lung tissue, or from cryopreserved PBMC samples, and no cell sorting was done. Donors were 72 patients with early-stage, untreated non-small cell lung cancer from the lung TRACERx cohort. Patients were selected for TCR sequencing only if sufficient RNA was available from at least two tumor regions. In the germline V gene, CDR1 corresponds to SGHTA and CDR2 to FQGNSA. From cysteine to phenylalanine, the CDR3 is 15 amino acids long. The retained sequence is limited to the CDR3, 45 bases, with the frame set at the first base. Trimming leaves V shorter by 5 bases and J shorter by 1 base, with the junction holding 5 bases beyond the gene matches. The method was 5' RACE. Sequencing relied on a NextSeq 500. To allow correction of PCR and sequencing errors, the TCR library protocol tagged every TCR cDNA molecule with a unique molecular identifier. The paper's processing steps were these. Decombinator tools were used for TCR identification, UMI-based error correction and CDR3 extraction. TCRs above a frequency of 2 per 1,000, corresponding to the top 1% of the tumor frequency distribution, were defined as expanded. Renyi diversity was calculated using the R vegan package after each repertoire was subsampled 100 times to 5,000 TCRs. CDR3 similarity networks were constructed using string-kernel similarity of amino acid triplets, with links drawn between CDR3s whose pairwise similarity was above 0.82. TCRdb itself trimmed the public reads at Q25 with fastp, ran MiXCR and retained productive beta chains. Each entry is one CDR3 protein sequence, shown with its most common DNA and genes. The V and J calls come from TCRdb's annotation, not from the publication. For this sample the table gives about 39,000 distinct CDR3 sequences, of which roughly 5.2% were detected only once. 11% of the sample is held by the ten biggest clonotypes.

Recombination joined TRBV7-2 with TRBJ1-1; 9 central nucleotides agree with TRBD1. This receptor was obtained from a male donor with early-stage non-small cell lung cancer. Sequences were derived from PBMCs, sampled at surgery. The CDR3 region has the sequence CASSPLQGANTEAFF. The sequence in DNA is TGTGCCAGCAGCCCCCTACAGGGGGCGAACACTGAAGCTTTCTTT. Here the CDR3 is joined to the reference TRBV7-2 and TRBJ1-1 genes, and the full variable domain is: GAGVSQSPSNKVTEKGKDVELRCDPISGHTALYWYRQSLGQGLEFLIYFQGNSAPDKSGLPSDRFSAERTGGSVSTLTIQRTQQEDSAVYLCASSPLQGANTEAFFGQGTRLTVV.